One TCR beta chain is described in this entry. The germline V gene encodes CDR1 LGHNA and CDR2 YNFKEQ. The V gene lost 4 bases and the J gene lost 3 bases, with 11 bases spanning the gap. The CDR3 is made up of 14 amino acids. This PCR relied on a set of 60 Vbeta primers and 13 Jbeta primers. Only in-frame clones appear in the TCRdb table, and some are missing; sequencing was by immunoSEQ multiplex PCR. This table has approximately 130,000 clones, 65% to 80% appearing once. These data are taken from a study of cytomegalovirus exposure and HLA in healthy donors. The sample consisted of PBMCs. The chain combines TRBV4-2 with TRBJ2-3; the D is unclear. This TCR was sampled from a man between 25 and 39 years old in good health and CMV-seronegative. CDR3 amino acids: CASSPQYLTDTQYF. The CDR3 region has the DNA TGTGCCAGCAGCCCACAGTACCTGACAGATACGCAGTATTTT.